This T cell receptor beta chain was captured in a study of CD8 T cells in ankylosing spondylitis. This clonotype has more than one count but fewer than ten. TCRdb re-analysed the 5' RACE reads in MiXCR, keeping a single row per CDR3 protein. The data contain 290,000 or so distinct CDR3 sequences, less than 25% of them singletons. V shed 2 bases, J shed 1 base, and the junction held 8 bases outside the gene matches. This CDR3 spans 16 amino acids. CDR1 and CDR2 from the germline V gene are MNHEY and SVGEGT. The receptor's source is a female donor with ankylosing spondylitis or in good health (not recorded which). Sequencing input: blood, either unsorted or a sorted T cell fraction (not recorded which). This sequence joins TRBV6-2 or TRBV6-3 and TRBJ2-7; 7 positions match TRBD1. CDR3 DNA: TGTGCCAGCAGTTACGCCGGACAGGCTTGGTCCTACGAGCAGTACTTC. It translates to CASSYAGQAWSYEQYF.